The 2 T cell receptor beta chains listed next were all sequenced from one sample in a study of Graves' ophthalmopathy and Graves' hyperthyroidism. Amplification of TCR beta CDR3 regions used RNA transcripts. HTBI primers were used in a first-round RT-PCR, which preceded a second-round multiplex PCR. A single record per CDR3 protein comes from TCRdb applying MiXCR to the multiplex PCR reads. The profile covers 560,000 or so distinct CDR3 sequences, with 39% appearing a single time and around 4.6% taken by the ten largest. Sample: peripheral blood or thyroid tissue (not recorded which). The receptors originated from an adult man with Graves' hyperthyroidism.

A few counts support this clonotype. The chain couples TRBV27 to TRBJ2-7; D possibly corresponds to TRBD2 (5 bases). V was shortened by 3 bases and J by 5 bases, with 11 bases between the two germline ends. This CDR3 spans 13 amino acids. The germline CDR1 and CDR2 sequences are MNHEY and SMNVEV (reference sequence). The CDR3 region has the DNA TGTGCCAGCAGTTTCGGGGTCAGCGACGAGCAGTACTTC. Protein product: CASSFGVSDEQYF.

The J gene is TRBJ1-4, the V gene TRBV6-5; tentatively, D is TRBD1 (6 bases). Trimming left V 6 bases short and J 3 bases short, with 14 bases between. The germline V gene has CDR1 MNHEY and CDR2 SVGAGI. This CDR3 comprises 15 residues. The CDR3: CASSGLRTANEKLFF. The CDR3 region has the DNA TGTGCCAGCAGCGGACTAAGGACAGCTAATGAAAAACTGTTTTTT.